This T cell receptor (beta chain) was observed in a study of T-cell reconstitution after alpha-beta-depleted transplantation in children. This clonotype was seen at least ten times. Researchers prepared the TCRbeta library using unique molecular identifiers, the study reports. MiXCR, run by TCRdb on the PCR reads, gives a single entry per CDR3 protein. The table shows 230,000 or so distinct CDR3 sequences, with around 11% occurring only once. CDR3 length: 15 residues. Germline V gene sequence: CDR1 MRHNA, CDR2 SNTAGT. V dropped 4 bases and J dropped 0 bases, with 10 bases sitting between them. The material sequenced was PBMCs from the stem cell graft donor, taken from the stem cell graft. The chain joins TRBV6-4 to TRBJ2-1; TRBD2 might be the D (6 bases). The source is a human donor who donated a stem cell graft to a child with acute lymphoblastic leukemia. The CDR3 region is CASSAGDSSYNEQFF. DNA of the CDR3: TGTGCCAGCAGTGCGGGGGATAGCTCCTACAATGAGCAGTTCTTC.